One sample yielded the 18 T cell receptor beta chains listed below, sequenced in a study of blood T cell repertoires in COVID-19. Here immunoSEQ multiplex PCR was the method, and the copy in TCRdb shows in-frame clones only, minus some. The table has about 72,000 clones, 82% seen once; the top ten hold around 20%. The sample comprised peripheral blood. The origin of the receptors is a human donor in a cohort sampled during active COVID-19.

The chain recombines TRBV7-2 with TRBJ2-7; 9 bases align to TRBD2. V shed 5 bases and J 1 base; nucleotides not matched to a gene: 6. This CDR3 region has 15 residues. Germline CDR1 reads SGHTA; CDR2 reads FQGNSA. In DNA form, the CDR3 reads TGTGCCAGCAGCCACCCTGCGGGGGGGTCCTACGAGCAGTACTTC. Protein: CASSHPAGGSYEQYF.

The CDR3 DNA reads as TGTGCCAGCAGTGATTACAGCTACGAGCAGTACTTC. Translation gives CASSDYSYEQYF. The rearrangement links TRBV2 to TRBJ2-7; D ambiguous. V was clipped by 3 bases and J by 3 bases, with 6 bases between them. The CDR3 runs 12 residues. Germline V gene sequence: CDR1 SNHLY, CDR2 FYNNEI.

This sequence joins TRBV10-3 and TRBJ1-1; 12 bases align to TRBD1. CDR1 is ENHRY, CDR2 SYGVKD, per germline. The junction had 6 bases not matched to a gene; V was cut back by 3 bases and J by 4 bases. This CDR3 comprises 16 residues. This chain's CDR3 is CAISDRDRGLVTEAFF. Written as DNA, the CDR3 is TGTGCCATCAGTGACAGGGACAGGGGGCTTGTCACTGAAGCTTTCTTT.

This chain links TRBV19 with TRBJ1-5; the D is unclear. Germline CDR1 is LNHDA and CDR2 is SQIVND (reference sequence). The CDR3 contains 14 residues. V shed 3 bases and J shed 7 bases, with 13 bases lying between them. The CDR3 loop reads CASSIPGYKQPQHF. CDR3 sequence (DNA): TGTGCCAGTAGTATTCCGGGGTATAAGCAGCCCCAGCATTTT.

V and J are TRBV29-1 and TRBJ2-7, with unresolved D. There are 13 residues in the CDR3. Trimming cost V 7 bases and J 0 bases, with 13 bases left between them. CDR1 and CDR2 (germline): SQVTM, ANQGSEA. This CDR3 reads CSAGVSLSYEQYF. DNA for the CDR3: TGCAGCGCCGGAGTAAGTCTCTCCTACGAGCAGTACTTC.

The chain is built from TRBV28 and TRBJ1-4, with a possible D match to TRBD1 (6 bases). Germline assignment: CDR1 MDHEN and CDR2 SYDVKM. The CDR3 is 13 residues long. V gave up 5 bases and J gave up 5 bases, with 9 bases separating them. The CDR3, as DNA: TGTGCCAGCAGTCGGACAGTCAATGAAAAACTGTTTTTT. Translation gives CASSRTVNEKLFF.

The chain has TRBV18 and TRBJ1-1; TRBD1 aligns across 7 bases. The germline V gene encodes CDR1 KGHSH and CDR2 LQKENI. CDR3 length equals 12 residues. V lost 7 bases, J lost 4 bases, and 3 bases stayed unmatched. The CDR3 spells CASFDRVTEAFF. In DNA, the CDR3 is TGTGCCAGCTTCGACAGGGTCACTGAAGCTTTCTTT.

This clone showed up just a few times. The chain is built from TRBV30 and TRBJ1-5, with 7 bases that match TRBD1. The CDR3 length is 14 residues. With V trimmed by 0 bases and J by 7 bases, 6 bases remained unmatched. The V gene's germline CDR1 is GTSNPN and CDR2 SVGIG (reference sequence). CDR3 sequence: CAWSVLRGQQPQHF. In nucleotides, the CDR3 is TGTGCCTGGAGTGTACTGAGGGGGCAACAGCCCCAGCATTTT.

The chain has TRBV7-9 and TRBJ2-1; 9 bases match TRBD2. Germline V gives CDR1 SEHNR, CDR2 FQNEAQ (reference sequence). V shed 0 bases, J shed 9 bases, and the junction held 12 bases outside the gene matches. The CDR3 consists of 17 residues. CDR3 residues: CASSLAALAGAGGEQFF. For the CDR3, the DNA is TGTGCCAGCAGCTTAGCAGCATTAGCGGGGGCCGGGGGTGAGCAGTTCTTC.

The CDR3 is CASSSDRLNYGYTF. The CDR3 nucleotides read TGTGCCAGCTCCTCAGACAGGCTCAACTATGGCTACACCTTC. The gene calls are TRBV11-1 and TRBJ1-2, with D perhaps TRBD1 (6 bases). Germline assignment: CDR1 SGHAT and CDR2 FQDESV (reference sequence). Trimming cost V 8 bases and J 2 bases, with 15 bases left between them. The CDR3 length is 14 residues. The complete variable domain, with remaining parts taken from reference TRBV11-1 and TRBJ1-2, reads EAEVAQSPRYKITEKSQAVAFWCDPISGHATLYWYRQILGQGPELLVQFQDESVVDDSQLPKDRFSAERLKGVDSTLKIQPAELGDSAMYLCASSSDRLNYGYTFGSGTRLTVV.

The chain joins TRBV19 to TRBJ1-6; 7 bases agree with TRBD1. This CDR3 is 12 amino acids long. The V and J ends lost 9 bases and 6 bases, in that order; junction bases with no gene match: 2. Looked up from germline, CDR1 is LNHDA and CDR2 is SQIVND (reference sequence). The CDR3 DNA reads TGTGCCAGCTCAGGGGGTAATTCACCCCTCCACTTT. It yields the protein CASSGGNSPLHF.

This sequence joins TRBV4-2 and TRBJ1-1; 9 nucleotides align to TRBD1. CDR3 length equals 19 residues. After removal of 3 bases from V and 1 base from J, the junction contained 15 bases not matched to a gene. CDR1 is LGHNA and CDR2 is YNFKEQ in the germline V gene. The CDR3 region has the DNA TGTGCCAGCAGCCACCTCCTCGACAGGGGGACTGATTCGAACACTGAAGCTTTCTTT. Protein sequence: CASSHLLDRGTDSNTEAFF.

This clone was seen a single time. The V and J genes are TRBV27 and TRBJ2-1; 12 bases align to TRBD1. The CDR3 contains 18 residues. Trimming removed 6 bases from V and 7 bases from J; junction bases left unmatched: 16. Germline V gene sequence: CDR1 MNHEY, CDR2 SMNVEV (reference sequence). CDR3 in amino acids: CASRTIGWGTGGGNEQFF. CDR3 in DNA: TGTGCCAGCAGAACTATCGGGTGGGGGACAGGGGGCGGGAATGAGCAGTTCTTC.

This chain joins TRBV6-5 and TRBJ2-1; 7 bases are a match to TRBD2. From germline, CDR1 is MNHEY and CDR2 SVGAGI. Germline trimming cut 6 bases from V and 0 bases from J; bases unmatched to any gene: 5. CDR3 length equals 15 residues. The CDR3 spells CASSMERGSYNEQFF. In DNA form, the CDR3 reads TGTGCCAGCAGCATGGAGCGGGGCTCCTACAATGAGCAGTTCTTC.

V and J are TRBV2 and TRBJ1-1; tentatively, D is TRBD1 (5 bases). The V end lost 4 bases, the J end lost 7 bases, and 10 bases lay between the germline ends. There are 12 residues in the CDR3. The V gene's germline CDR1 is SNHLY and CDR2 FYNNEI. CDR3 loop: CASSAGRGEAFF. The CDR3 DNA is TGTGCCAGCAGTGCAGGGAGGGGTGAAGCTTTCTTT.

The V call is TRBV18, the J call TRBJ2-1, with TRBD2 identical over 9 bases. V shed 6 bases and J 7 bases; nucleotides not matched to a gene: 10. The CDR3 is 15 amino acids. Per the germline V gene, CDR1 is KGHSH and CDR2 is LQKENI. Written as DNA, the CDR3 is TGTGCCAGCTCTCGAGTAGCGGGGGCGGGGAATGAGCAGTTCTTC. Protein product: CASSRVAGAGNEQFF.

The rearrangement joins TRBV9 to TRBJ2-7; D gene unclear. The CDR3 spans 15 residues. Germline CDR1 SGDLS, CDR2 YYNGEE. The ends were cut back, 0 bases at V and 2 bases at J, with 12 bases in the middle. The chain's CDR3 is CASSVEPTPTYEQYF. CDR3 coding DNA: TGTGCCAGCAGCGTAGAGCCCACCCCCACCTACGAGCAGTACTTC.

The chain combines TRBV5-5 with TRBJ2-7; D is ambiguous. The V gene lost 2 bases and the J gene lost 0 bases, with 9 bases spanning the gap. Germline CDR1 SGHKS, CDR2 YYEKEE (reference sequence). The CDR3 spans 14 residues. The CDR3 coding sequence is TGTGCCAGCAGCTTCGAGATTTACTCCTACGAGCAGTACTTC. Its protein is CASSFEIYSYEQYF.